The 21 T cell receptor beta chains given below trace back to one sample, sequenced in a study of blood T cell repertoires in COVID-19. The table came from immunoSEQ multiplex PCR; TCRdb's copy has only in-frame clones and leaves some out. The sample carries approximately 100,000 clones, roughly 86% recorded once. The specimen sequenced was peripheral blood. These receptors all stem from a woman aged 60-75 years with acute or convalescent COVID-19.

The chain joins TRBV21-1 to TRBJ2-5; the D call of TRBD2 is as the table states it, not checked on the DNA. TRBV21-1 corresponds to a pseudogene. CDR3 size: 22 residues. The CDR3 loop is CASSKVTSGRDASKWGQETQYF. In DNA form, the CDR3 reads TGTGCCAGCAGCAAAGTGACTAGCGGGAGAGACGCCAGTAAGTGGGGCCAAGAGACCCAGTACTTC.

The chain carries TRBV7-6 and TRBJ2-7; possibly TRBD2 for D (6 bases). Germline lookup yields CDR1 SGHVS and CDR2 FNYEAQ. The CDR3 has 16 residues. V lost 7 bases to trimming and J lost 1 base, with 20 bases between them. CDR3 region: CASNLLEPGLSYEQYV. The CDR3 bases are TGTGCCAGCAACCTCCTCGAGCCGGGACTTTCCTACGAGCAGTACGTC.

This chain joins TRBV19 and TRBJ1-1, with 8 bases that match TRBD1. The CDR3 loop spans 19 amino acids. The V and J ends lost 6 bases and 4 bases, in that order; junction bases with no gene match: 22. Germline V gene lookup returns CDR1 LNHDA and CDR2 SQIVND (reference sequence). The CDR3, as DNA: TGTGCCAGTAGAGACGTTCGTTTTCGACAGGGGCTGCGACGCACTGAAGCTTTCTTT. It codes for CASRDVRFRQGLRRTEAFF.

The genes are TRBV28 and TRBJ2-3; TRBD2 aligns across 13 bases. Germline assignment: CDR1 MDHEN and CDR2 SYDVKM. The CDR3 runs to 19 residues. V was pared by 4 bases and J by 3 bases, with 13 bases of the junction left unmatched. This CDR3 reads CASSSRLPGTSGTTDTQYF. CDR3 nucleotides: TGTGCCAGCAGTTCAAGACTCCCCGGGACTAGCGGGACTACAGATACGCAGTATTTT.

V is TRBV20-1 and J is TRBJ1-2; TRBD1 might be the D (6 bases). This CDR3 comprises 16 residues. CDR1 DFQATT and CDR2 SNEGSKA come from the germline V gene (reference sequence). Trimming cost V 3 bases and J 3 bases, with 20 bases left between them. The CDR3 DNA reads TGCAGTGCTAGTGAGGATTGGGCTAGGGGGTACTATGGCTACACCTTC. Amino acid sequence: CSASEDWARGYYGYTF.

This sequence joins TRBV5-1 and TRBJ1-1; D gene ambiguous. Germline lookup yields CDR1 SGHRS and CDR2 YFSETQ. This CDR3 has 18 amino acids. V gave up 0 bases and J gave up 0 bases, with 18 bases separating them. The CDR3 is CASSLGSAGSRMNTEAFF. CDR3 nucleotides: TGCGCCAGCAGCTTGGGGTCGGCGGGCTCTAGAATGAACACTGAAGCTTTCTTT.

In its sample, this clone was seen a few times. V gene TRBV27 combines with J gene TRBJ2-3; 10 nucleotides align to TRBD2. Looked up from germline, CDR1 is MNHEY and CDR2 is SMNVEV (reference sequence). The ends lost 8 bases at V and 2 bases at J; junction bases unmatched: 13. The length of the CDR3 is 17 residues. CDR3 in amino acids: CASGYLPLAGNTDTQYF. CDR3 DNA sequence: TGTGCCAGCGGTTACCTTCCACTAGCGGGGAACACAGATACGCAGTATTTT.

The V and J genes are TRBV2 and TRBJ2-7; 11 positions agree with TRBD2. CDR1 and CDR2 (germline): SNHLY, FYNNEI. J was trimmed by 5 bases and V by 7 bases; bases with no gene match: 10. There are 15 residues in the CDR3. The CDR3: CASTSDVTSGNEQYV. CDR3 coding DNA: TGTGCCAGCACCTCAGACGTGACTAGCGGGAACGAGCAGTACGTC.

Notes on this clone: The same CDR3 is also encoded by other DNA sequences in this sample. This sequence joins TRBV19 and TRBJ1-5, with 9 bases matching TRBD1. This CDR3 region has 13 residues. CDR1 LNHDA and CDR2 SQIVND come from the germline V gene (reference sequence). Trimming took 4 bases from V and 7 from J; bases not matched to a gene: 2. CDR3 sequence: CASSTTGGQPQHF. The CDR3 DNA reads TGTGCCAGTAGTACGACAGGGGGACAGCCCCAGCATTTT.

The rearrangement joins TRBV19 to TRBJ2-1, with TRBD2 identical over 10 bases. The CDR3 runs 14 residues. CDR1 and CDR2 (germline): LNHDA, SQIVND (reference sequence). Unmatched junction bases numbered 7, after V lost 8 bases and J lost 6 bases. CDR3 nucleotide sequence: TGTGCCAGTTTAGCGGGAGGCCTCCCCAATGAGCAGTTCTTC. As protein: CASLAGGLPNEQFF.

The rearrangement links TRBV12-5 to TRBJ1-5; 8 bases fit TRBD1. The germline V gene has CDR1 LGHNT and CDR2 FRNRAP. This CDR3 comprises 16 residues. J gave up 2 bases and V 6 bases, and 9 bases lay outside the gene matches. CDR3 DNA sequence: TGTGCTAGTGGACCTGGGACAGGAGGAGGCAATCAGCCCCAGCATTTT. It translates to CASGPGTGGGNQPQHF.

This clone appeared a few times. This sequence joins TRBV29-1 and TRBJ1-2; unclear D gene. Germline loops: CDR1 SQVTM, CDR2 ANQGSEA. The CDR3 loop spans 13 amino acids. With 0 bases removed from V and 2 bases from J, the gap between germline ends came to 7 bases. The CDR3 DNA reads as TGCAGCGTTGAAGATTCCCAGAACTATGGCTACACCTTC. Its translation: CSVEDSQNYGYTF.

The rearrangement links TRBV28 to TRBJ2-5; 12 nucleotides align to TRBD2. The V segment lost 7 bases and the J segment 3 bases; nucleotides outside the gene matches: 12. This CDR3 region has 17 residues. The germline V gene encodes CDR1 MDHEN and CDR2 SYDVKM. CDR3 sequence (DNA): TGTGCCAGCACCCCGCCTAGCGGGAGGGCAGGAGAAGAGACCCAGTACTTC. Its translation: CASTPPSGRAGEETQYF.

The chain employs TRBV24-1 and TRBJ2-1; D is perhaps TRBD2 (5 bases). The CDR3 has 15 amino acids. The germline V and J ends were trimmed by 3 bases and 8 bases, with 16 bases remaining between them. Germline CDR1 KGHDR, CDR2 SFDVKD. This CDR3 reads CATSDPPPRGDEQFF. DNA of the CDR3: TGTGCCACCAGTGATCCACCACCCCGGGGTGATGAGCAGTTCTTC.

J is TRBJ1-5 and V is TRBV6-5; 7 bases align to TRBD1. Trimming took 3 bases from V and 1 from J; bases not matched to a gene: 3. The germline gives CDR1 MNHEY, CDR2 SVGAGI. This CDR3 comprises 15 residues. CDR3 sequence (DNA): TGTGCCAGCAGTTATGGGGGACAGAGCAATCAGCCCCAGCATTTT. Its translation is CASSYGGQSNQPQHF.

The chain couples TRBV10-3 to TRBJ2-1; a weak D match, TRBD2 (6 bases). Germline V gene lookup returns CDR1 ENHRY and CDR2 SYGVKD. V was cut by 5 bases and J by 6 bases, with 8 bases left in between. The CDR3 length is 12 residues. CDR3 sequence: CAISISGNEQFF. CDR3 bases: TGTGCCATCAGTATTAGCGGCAATGAGCAGTTCTTC.

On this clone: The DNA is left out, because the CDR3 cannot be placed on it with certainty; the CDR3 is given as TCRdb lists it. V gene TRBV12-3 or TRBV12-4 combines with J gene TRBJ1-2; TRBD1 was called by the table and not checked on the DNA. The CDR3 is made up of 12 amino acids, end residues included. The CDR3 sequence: CASSFGAGADTF.

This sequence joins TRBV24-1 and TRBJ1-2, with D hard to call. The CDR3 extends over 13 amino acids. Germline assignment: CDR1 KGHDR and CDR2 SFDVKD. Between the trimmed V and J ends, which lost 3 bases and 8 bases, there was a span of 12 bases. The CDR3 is CATSDPPRGGYTF. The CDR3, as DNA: TGTGCCACCAGTGATCCTCCCCGGGGAGGCTACACCTTC.

In DNA, the CDR3 is TGTGCCAGCAGCCCGGGACAGGGGGCGAATAACTATGGCTACACCTTC. Its protein product is CASSPGQGANNYGYTF. V usage is TRBV5-4 and J usage is TRBJ1-2, with TRBD1 identical over 12 bases. The CDR3 has 16 residues. The V gene's germline CDR1 is SGHNT and CDR2 YYREEE (reference sequence). Trimming cost V 4 bases and J 1 base; bases outside gene matches: 5.

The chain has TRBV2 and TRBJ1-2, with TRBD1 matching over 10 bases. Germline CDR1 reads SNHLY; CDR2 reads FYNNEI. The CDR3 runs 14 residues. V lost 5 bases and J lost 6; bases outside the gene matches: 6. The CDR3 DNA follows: TGTGCCAGCAGTCGGGACAGGGGAAGCCATGGCTACACCTTC. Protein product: CASSRDRGSHGYTF.

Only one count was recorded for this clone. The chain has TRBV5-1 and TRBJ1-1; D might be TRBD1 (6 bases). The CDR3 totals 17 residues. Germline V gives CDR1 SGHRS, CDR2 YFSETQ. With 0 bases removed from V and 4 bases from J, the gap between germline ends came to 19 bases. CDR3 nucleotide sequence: TGCGCCAGCAGCTTGGTTACAGGGCTCGACGTGGCCACTGAAGCTTTCTTT. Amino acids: CASSLVTGLDVATEAFF.